Below, 10 T cell receptor beta chains from the same sample are listed, as sequenced in a study of blood T cell repertoires in COVID-19. Method: immunoSEQ multiplex PCR; TCRdb's copy keeps in-frame clones and lacks some. This sample yields approximately 350,000 clones, of which about nine tenths are seen a single time; around 6.6% belongs to the top ten. The source material was peripheral blood. These receptors originate from a woman aged 70 to 79 with COVID-19, enrolled during active disease.

In its sample, this clone was seen a few times. The chain employs TRBV4-1 and TRBJ1-2, with 7 bases aligning to TRBD1. Germline loops: CDR1 MGHRA, CDR2 YSYEKL. V was clipped by 3 bases and J by 4 bases; unmatched bases: 11. The CDR3 contains 16 residues. This CDR3 reads CASSHSGTERLYGYTF. CDR3 DNA: TGCGCCAGCAGCCACTCCGGGACAGAGCGTCTCTATGGCTACACCTTC.

The V call is TRBV10-3, the J call TRBJ1-1, with D perhaps TRBD1 (5 bases). V was shortened by 3 bases and J by 3 bases, with 14 bases between the two germline ends. In germline, CDR1 is ENHRY, CDR2 SYGVKD. The CDR3 is made up of 15 amino acids. The CDR3 is CAISDLREADTEAFF. DNA for the CDR3: TGTGCCATCAGTGACCTCAGGGAGGCAGACACTGAAGCTTTCTTT.

A single count supports this clone. The rearrangement uses TRBV30 and TRBJ2-7; D is perhaps TRBD1 (5 bases). There are 13 residues in the CDR3. Per the germline V gene, CDR1 is GTSNPN and CDR2 is SVGIG (reference sequence). V dropped 3 bases and J dropped 3 bases, with 12 bases sitting between them. DNA of the CDR3: TGTGCCTGGAGGGCCAGGGTAAGCTACGAGCAGTACTTC. It specifies CAWRARVSYEQYF.

This chain joins TRBV28 and TRBJ1-6, with no clear D. This CDR3 spans 15 amino acids. Between the trimmed V and J ends, which lost 4 bases and 0 bases, there was a span of 7 bases. Germline-derived CDR1 and CDR2 are MDHEN and SYDVKM. CDR3 sequence reads: CASSSSVSYNSPLHF. Written as DNA, the CDR3 is TGTGCCAGCAGTTCCTCAGTCTCCTATAATTCACCCCTCCACTTT.

This clone came up once. J is TRBJ1-1 and V is TRBV28; the D gene is possibly TRBD1 (5 bases). Per germline, CDR1 MDHEN and CDR2 SYDVKM. The ends were cut back, 6 bases at V and 1 base at J, with 12 bases in the middle. The CDR3 totals 14 residues. This CDR3 reads CASRYQGQNTEAFF. The CDR3 region has the DNA TGTGCCAGCAGGTATCAAGGACAGAACACTGAAGCTTTCTTT.

The gene calls are TRBV9 and TRBJ2-3; 15 nucleotides match TRBD2. This CDR3 is 16 amino acids long. The V gene's germline CDR1 is SGDLS and CDR2 YYNGEE. Trimming at V came to 1 base and at J to 6 bases, leaving 3 bases not matched to a gene. DNA for the CDR3: TGTGCCAGCAGCGTAAGGACTAGCGGGGGGGGCGATACGCAGTATTTT. Protein product: CASSVRTSGGGDTQYF.

V and J are TRBV27 and TRBJ2-5; 8 bases are a match to TRBD2. Germline CDR1 is MNHEY and CDR2 is SMNVEV (reference sequence). Trimming removed 2 bases from V and 0 bases from J; junction bases left unmatched: 5. The CDR3 sequence is 16 residues long. CDR3 sequence (DNA): TGTGCCAGCAGTTTAGGCGGGGGGTACTACCAAGAGACCCAGTACTTC. Translation: CASSLGGGYYQETQYF.

The rearrangement uses TRBV11-2 and TRBJ2-7, with D tentatively TRBD1 (6 bases). This CDR3 is 15 amino acids long. Trimming stripped 0 bases from V and 5 bases from J, with 14 bases between. CDR1 and CDR2 from the germline V gene are SGHAT and FQNNGV. The CDR3 DNA is TGTGCCAGCAGCTTAGACTTGGTCAGGGGTCACGAGCAGTACTTC. It yields the protein CASSLDLVRGHEQYF.

The J gene is TRBJ1-1, the V gene TRBV5-1, with 7 bases matching TRBD1. Trimming removed 4 bases from V and 4 bases from J; junction bases left unmatched: 7. Germline assignment: CDR1 SGHRS and CDR2 YFSETQ. The CDR3 has 14 amino acids. The CDR3 nucleotides read TGCGCCAGCAGCGAAGGACAGGTGGGCACTGAAGCTTTCTTT. It codes for CASSEGQVGTEAFF.

V and J are TRBV19 and TRBJ1-2; the D gene is possibly TRBD1 (6 bases). This CDR3 has 15 residues. Germline V CDR1 and CDR2: LNHDA, SQIVND (reference sequence). The V end was cut by 3 bases, the J end by 0 bases, with 11 bases between. The CDR3 DNA is TGTGCCAGTAGTATCCCACAGGGAGCTAACTATGGCTACACCTTC. It is translated as CASSIPQGANYGYTF.